The 31 T cell receptor beta chains presented below share a single source sample, sequenced in a study of PD-L1 blockade in urothelial cancer. Sequencing used immunoSEQ multiplex PCR; TCRdb keeps in-frame clones, though not all of them. The repertoire has around 46,000 clones, around 82% of them found once; the top ten carry 13%. As for time point: peripheral blood 6 weeks after treatment start. The sequencing here drew on PBMCs, taken around atezolizumab (anti-PD-L1) treatment. These receptors came from a man aged 55 to 70 with urothelial cancer.

This chain connects TRBV2 to TRBJ2-4, with D tentatively TRBD1 (5 bases). The V gene's germline CDR1 is SNHLY and CDR2 FYNNEI. The V and J ends lost 8 bases and 0 bases respectively, with 8 bases between them. The CDR3 has 13 residues. The CDR3 sequence is CASQTEAKNIQYF. The CDR3 nucleotides read TGTGCCAGCCAGACAGAAGCCAAAAACATTCAGTACTTC.

In this sample, this clone turned up a few times. V usage is TRBV30 and J usage is TRBJ2-5; tentative D call: TRBD2 (5 bases). The CDR3 has 11 residues. Trimming left V 4 bases short and J 5 bases short, with 8 bases between. Germline V gene data show CDR1 as GTSNPN and CDR2 as SVGIG (reference sequence). CDR3 sequence (DNA): TGTGCCTGGATGGGGAGTGAGACCCAGTACTTC. Translating it yields CAWMGSETQYF.

The chain couples TRBV9 to TRBJ2-7, with D perhaps matching TRBD1 (5 bases). Per the germline V gene, CDR1 is SGDLS and CDR2 is YYNGEE. CDR3 length equals 14 residues. V was shortened by 1 base and J by 3 bases, with 11 bases between the two germline ends. The CDR3 loop is CASSVLDSDYEQYF. The CDR3 DNA reads TGTGCCAGCAGCGTACTTGACAGCGACTACGAGCAGTACTTC.

The genes are TRBV27 and TRBJ2-7; 7 bases line up with TRBD1. CDR1 is MNHEY and CDR2 is SMNVEV in the germline V gene (reference sequence). J was trimmed by 3 bases and V by 3 bases; bases with no gene match: 5. This CDR3 has 14 residues. This chain's CDR3 is CASSLYRGGYEQYF. In DNA form, the CDR3 reads TGTGCCAGCAGTTTGTACAGGGGCGGCTACGAGCAGTACTTC.

This chain links TRBV11-2 with TRBJ1-1; the D is unclear. The V gene lost 6 bases and the J gene lost 1 base, with 9 bases spanning the gap. CDR3 length: 13 amino acids. The germline CDR1 and CDR2 sequences are SGHAT and FQNNGV. CDR3 sequence reads: CASSVRENTEAFF. CDR3 DNA sequence: TGTGCCAGCAGTGTAAGAGAGAACACTGAAGCTTTCTTT.

The chain combines TRBV10-3 with TRBJ2-5; TRBD2 matches 8 bases. Trimming removed 5 bases from V and 2 bases from J; junction bases left unmatched: 13. Germline CDR1 and CDR2: ENHRY and SYGVKD. There are 17 residues in the CDR3. This CDR3 reads CAISRGTGTRTQETQYF. DNA of the CDR3: TGTGCCATCAGTAGGGGAACCGGGACTAGAACACAAGAGACCCAGTACTTC.

The chain has TRBV4-3 and TRBJ2-3, with 11 bases aligning to TRBD2. Germline values: CDR1 LGHNA, CDR2 YSLEER. The CDR3 covers 15 residues. Trimming cost V 4 bases and J 4 bases; bases outside gene matches: 4. This chain's CDR3 is CASSPGTSGSDTQYF. CDR3 coding DNA: TGCGCCAGCAGCCCCGGGACTAGCGGTTCAGATACGCAGTATTTT.

This chain uses TRBV6-5 with TRBJ2-1, with TRBD2 matching over 10 bases. Germline CDR1 MNHEY, CDR2 SVGAGI. Trimming at V came to 0 bases and at J to 4 bases, leaving 3 bases not matched to a gene. The CDR3 runs to 16 residues. The CDR3: CASSYSQTSGYNEQFF. Written as DNA, the CDR3 is TGTGCCAGCAGTTACTCTCAGACTAGCGGGTACAATGAGCAGTTCTTC.

V gene TRBV13 combines with J gene TRBJ2-7, with D perhaps TRBD2 (6 bases). The CDR3 totals 17 residues. Trimming cost V 0 bases and J 4 bases, with 19 bases left between them. CDR1 is PRHDT and CDR2 is FYEKMQ in the germline V gene (reference sequence). The CDR3 DNA is TGTGCCAGCAGCTTAGGGGGTTTTTCGGGAGAAGGGTACGAGCAGTACTTC. It is translated as CASSLGGFSGEGYEQYF.

V is TRBV19 and J is TRBJ2-1; the match to TRBD2 covers 9 bases. Germline V gene data show CDR1 as LNHDA and CDR2 as SQIVND (reference sequence). The CDR3 sequence is 16 residues long. V shed 5 bases, J shed 7 bases, and the junction held 12 bases outside the gene matches. CDR3 region: CASSPQRGGRGNEQFF. For the CDR3, the DNA is TGTGCCAGTAGTCCCCAGCGGGGCGGGAGGGGGAATGAGCAGTTCTTC.

The chain is built from TRBV21-1 and TRBJ1-4. TRBV21-1 constitutes a pseudogene. There are 13 residues in the CDR3. CDR3 DNA: TGTGCCAGCAGCTCTTCGACTAATGAAAAACTGTTTTTT. Protein product: CASSSSTNEKLFF.

The chain carries TRBV4-2 and TRBJ2-1; D ambiguous. The CDR3 is made up of 12 amino acids. The V end lost 0 bases, the J end lost 10 bases, and 7 bases lay between the germline ends. The germline CDR1 and CDR2 sequences are LGHNA and YNFKEQ. This chain's CDR3 is CASSQDHLEQFF. CDR3 DNA sequence: TGTGCCAGCAGCCAAGATCACCTAGAGCAGTTCTTC.

In its sample, this clone was seen a few times. The chain combines TRBV5-6 with TRBJ2-5; D uncertain. V lost 1 base to trimming and J lost 0 bases, with 10 bases between them. Germline CDR1 reads SGHDT; CDR2 reads YYEEEE. The length of the CDR3 is 15 residues. CDR3 amino acids: CASSLRRLHQETQYF. CDR3 coding DNA: TGTGCCAGCAGCTTGCGCAGGCTCCACCAAGAGACCCAGTACTTC.

The chain combines TRBV5-5 with TRBJ2-7, with 7 bases matching TRBD1. CDR3 length: 14 residues. CDR1 is SGHKS, CDR2 YYEKEE, per germline (reference sequence). Trimming removed 4 bases from V and 3 bases from J; junction bases left unmatched: 7. Written as DNA, the CDR3 is TGTGCCAGCAGCACTGAGACAGGGCTCTACGAGCAGTACTTC. It codes for CASSTETGLYEQYF. Complete variable domain (other parts from reference TRBV5-5 and TRBJ2-7): DAGVTQSPTHLIKTRGQQVTLRCSPISGHKSVSWYQQVLGQGPQFIFQYYEKEERGRGNFPDRFSARQFPNYSSELNVNALLLGDSALYLCASSTETGLYEQYFGPGTRLTVT.

This clone showed up just once. The rearrangement uses TRBV7-9 and TRBJ1-2, with 9 bases lining up with TRBD1. In germline, CDR1 is SEHNR, CDR2 FQNEAQ (reference sequence). Trimming at V came to 4 bases and at J to 13 bases, leaving 4 bases not matched to a gene. The CDR3 is made up of 11 amino acids. CDR3 protein: CASSSGQGITF. In DNA form, the CDR3 reads TGTGCCAGCAGCTCGGGACAGGGAATCACCTTC.

This rearrangement joins TRBV29-1 to TRBJ1-2; maybe TRBD1 (6 bases). This CDR3 has 13 amino acids. Between the trimmed V and J ends, which lost 3 bases and 1 base, there was a span of 9 bases. CDR1 and CDR2 (germline): SQVTM, ANQGSEA. The CDR3 coding sequence is TGCAGCGTTGAGGACAGTCATAACTATGGCTACACCTTC. This gives the protein CSVEDSHNYGYTF. Full variable domain (missing parts from reference TRBV29-1 and TRBJ1-2): SAVISQKPSRDICQRGTSLTIQCQVDSQVTMMFWYRQQPGQSLTLIATANQGSEATYESGFVIDKFPISRPNLTFSTLTVSNMSPEDSSIYLCSVEDSHNYGYTFGSGTRLTVV.

This rearrangement joins TRBV4-2 to TRBJ2-5, with TRBD2 identical over 13 bases. Germline assignment: CDR1 LGHNA and CDR2 YNFKEQ. J gave up 2 bases and V 4 bases, and 4 bases lay outside the gene matches. The CDR3 consists of 16 residues. The CDR3 coding sequence is TGTGCCAGCAGCCCCGGGACTAGCGGGGAGCAAGAGACCCAGTACTTC. Amino acids: CASSPGTSGEQETQYF.

The CDR3 sequence is CASSPRGLPTGELFF. The CDR3 DNA is TGTGCCAGTAGTCCTAGGGGGTTACCCACCGGGGAGCTGTTTTTT. The chain links TRBV19 to TRBJ2-2; D may be TRBD1 (6 bases). The V gene's germline CDR1 is LNHDA and CDR2 SQIVND (reference sequence). The CDR3 has 15 amino acids. The V gene lost 5 bases and the J gene lost 4 bases, with 14 bases spanning the gap.

The chain links TRBV19 to TRBJ1-1; 9 bases fit TRBD1. V lost 9 bases, J lost 4 bases, and 3 bases stayed unmatched. Germline V gene lookup returns CDR1 LNHDA and CDR2 SQIVND (reference sequence). This CDR3 is built from 12 residues. DNA for the CDR3: TGTGCCAGCTTGGACAGGGGCACTGAAGCTTTCTTT. Residues: CASLDRGTEAFF.

The chain couples TRBV13 to TRBJ2-1; no firm D call. This CDR3 spans 12 amino acids. V shed 5 bases and J shed 5 bases, with 7 bases lying between them. The germline V gene encodes CDR1 PRHDT and CDR2 FYEKMQ (reference sequence). The DNA for the CDR3 is TGTGCCAGCAGCGCGCTGAACAATGAGCAGTTCTTC. Its protein product is CASSALNNEQFF.

The chain is built from TRBV5-1 and TRBJ2-3, with 10 bases fitting TRBD2. V was clipped by 4 bases and J by 0 bases; unmatched bases: 8. The germline V gene has CDR1 SGHRS and CDR2 YFSETQ. CDR3 length: 17 amino acids. CDR3: CASSPGGTSASTDTQYF. The DNA for the CDR3 is TGCGCCAGCAGCCCTGGTGGGACTAGCGCGAGCACAGATACGCAGTATTTT. Full variable domain (outside the CDR3, taken from reference TRBV5-1 and TRBJ2-3): KAGVTQTPRYLIKTRGQQVTLSCSPISGHRSVSWYQQTPGQGLQFLFEYFSETQRNKGNFPGRFSGRQFSNSRSEMNVSTLELGDSALYLCASSPGGTSASTDTQYFGPGTRLTVL.

V is TRBV29-1 and J is TRBJ2-1, with D possibly being TRBD2 (5 bases). This CDR3 has 11 amino acids. The germline V gene encodes CDR1 SQVTM and CDR2 ANQGSEA. With 6 bases removed from V and 3 bases from J, the gap between germline ends came to 6 bases. CDR3 bases: TGCAGCGTCCGGGACTACAATGAGCAGTTCTTC. It specifies CSVRDYNEQFF.

Here the CDR3 DNA reads TGTGCCAGCAGGGACAGAGGAAACACCATATATTTT. Translating gives CASRDRGNTIYF. This rearrangement joins TRBV2 to TRBJ1-3; maybe TRBD1 (6 bases). CDR1 is SNHLY and CDR2 is FYNNEI in the germline V gene. The CDR3 consists of 12 residues. With 6 bases removed from V and 4 bases from J, the gap between germline ends came to 7 bases.

The chain employs TRBV5-4 and TRBJ2-5; D may be TRBD1 (5 bases). V was trimmed by 4 bases and J by 1 base, leaving 17 bases between them. Germline lookup yields CDR1 SGHNT and CDR2 YYREEE (reference sequence). The CDR3 sequence is 16 residues long. CDR3 loop: CASSPRIRGSQETQYF. The CDR3 bases are TGTGCCAGCAGCCCCAGGATTAGGGGTTCCCAAGAGACCCAGTACTTC.

The chain employs TRBV6-4 and TRBJ2-2; the D is unclear. V lost 5 bases to trimming and J lost 1 base, with 8 bases between them. This CDR3 comprises 14 residues. The germline gives CDR1 MRHNA, CDR2 SNTAGT. The CDR3 region is CASSSGWNTGELFF. The CDR3 region has the DNA TGTGCCAGCAGTTCCGGGTGGAACACCGGGGAGCTGTTTTTT.

The chain is built from TRBV28 and TRBJ2-1; possibly TRBD1 for D (6 bases). V was shortened by 6 bases and J by 3 bases, with 24 bases between the two germline ends. The CDR3 covers 18 residues. From germline, CDR1 is MDHEN and CDR2 SYDVKM. The CDR3 DNA reads as TGTGCCAGCAGGGCTACAGGGTCGAGGGGTTTGGGCTACAATGAGCAGTTCTTC. This codes for CASRATGSRGLGYNEQFF. The variable domain in full, with the rest retrieved from reference TRBV28 and TRBJ2-1, is DVKVTQSSRYLVKRTGEKVFLECVQDMDHENMFWYRQDPGLGLRLIYFSYDVKMKEKGDIPEGYSVSREKKERFSLILESASTNQTSMYLCASRATGSRGLGYNEQFFGPGTRLTVL.

As to this clone: At the DNA level, this CDR3 is encoded by other sequences in the same sample as well. V gene TRBV5-1 combines with J gene TRBJ2-3; D may be TRBD1 (5 bases). The CDR3 covers 14 residues. Trimming cost V 0 bases and J 2 bases, with 7 bases left between them. Germline values: CDR1 SGHRS, CDR2 YFSETQ. The CDR3 DNA follows: TGCGCCAGCAGCTTGGACAGGCCCACAGATACGCAGTATTTT. This codes for CASSLDRPTDTQYF.

V and J are TRBV7-6 and TRBJ2-7, with D possibly matching TRBD2 (6 bases). Germline V gives CDR1 SGHVS, CDR2 FNYEAQ. The CDR3 contains 12 residues. CDR3 sequence reads: CLRGAGVAEQYF. The CDR3 DNA reads TGTCTCCGCGGGGCAGGCGTGGCCGAGCAGTACTTC. Looking up the rest from reference TRBV7-6 and TRBJ2-7 gives the full variable domain: GAGVSQSPRYKVTKRGQDVALRCDPISGHVSLYWYRQALGQGPEFLTYFNYEAQQDKSGLPNDRFSAERPEGSISTLTIQRTEQRDSAMYRCLRGAGVAEQYFGPGTRLTVT.

This chain joins TRBV7-5 and TRBJ1-3. TRBV7-5 corresponds to a pseudogene. This CDR3 spans 12 amino acids. As DNA, the CDR3 is TGTGCCAGAAGCTTAGTAGTTGACACCATATATTTT. It specifies CARSLVVDTIYF.

The chain employs TRBV6-6 and TRBJ2-5, with TRBD2 matching over 8 bases. V shed 6 bases and J 2 bases; nucleotides not matched to a gene: 11. This CDR3 is built from 16 residues. Germline CDR1 reads MNHNY; CDR2 reads SVGAGI (reference sequence). CDR3: CASRHGTRVEQETQYF. Here the CDR3 DNA reads TGTGCCAGCAGACACGGGACTAGAGTTGAGCAAGAGACCCAGTACTTC.

This chain joins TRBV10-1 and TRBJ2-3; 10 nucleotides match TRBD2. Germline CDR1 and CDR2: WNHNN and SYGVQD (reference sequence). CDR3 length equals 14 residues. V lost 8 bases to trimming and J lost 1 base; unmatched junction nucleotides: 3. CDR3 sequence (DNA): TGCGCCAGCTCCAGCGGGGGGGGCACAGATACGCAGTATTTT. Translated: CASSSGGGTDTQYF.